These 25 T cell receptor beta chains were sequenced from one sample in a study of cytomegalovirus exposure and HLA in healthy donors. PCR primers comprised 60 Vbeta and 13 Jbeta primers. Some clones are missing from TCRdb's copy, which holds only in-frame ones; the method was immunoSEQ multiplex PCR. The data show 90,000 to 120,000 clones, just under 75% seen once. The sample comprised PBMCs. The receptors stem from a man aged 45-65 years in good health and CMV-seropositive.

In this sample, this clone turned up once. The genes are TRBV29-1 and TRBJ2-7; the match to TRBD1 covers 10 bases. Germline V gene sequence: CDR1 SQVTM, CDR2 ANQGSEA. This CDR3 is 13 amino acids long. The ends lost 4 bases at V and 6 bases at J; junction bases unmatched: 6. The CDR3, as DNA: TGCAGCGTTGGAACCCGGGACAGGGGCGAGCAGTACTTC. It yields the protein CSVGTRDRGEQYF.

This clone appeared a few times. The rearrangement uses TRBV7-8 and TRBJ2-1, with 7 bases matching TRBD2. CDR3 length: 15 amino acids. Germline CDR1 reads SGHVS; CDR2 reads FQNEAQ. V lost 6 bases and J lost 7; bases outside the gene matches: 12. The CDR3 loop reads CASSVLAGRVNEQFF. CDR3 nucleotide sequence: TGTGCCAGCAGTGTCTTGGCGGGGAGGGTAAATGAGCAGTTCTTC.

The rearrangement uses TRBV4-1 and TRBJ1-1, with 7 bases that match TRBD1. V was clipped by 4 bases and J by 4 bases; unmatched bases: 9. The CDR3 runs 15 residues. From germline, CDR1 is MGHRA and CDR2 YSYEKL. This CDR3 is CASSPTGLGITEAFF. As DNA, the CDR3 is TGCGCCAGCAGCCCGACAGGGCTAGGGATCACTGAAGCTTTCTTT.

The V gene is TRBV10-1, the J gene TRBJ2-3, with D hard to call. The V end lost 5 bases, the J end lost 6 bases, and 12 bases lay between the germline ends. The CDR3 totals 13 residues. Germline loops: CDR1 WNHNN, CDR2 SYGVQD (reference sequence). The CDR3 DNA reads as TGCGCCAGCAGTAACACTATCGCGGATACGCAGTATTTT. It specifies CASSNTIADTQYF.

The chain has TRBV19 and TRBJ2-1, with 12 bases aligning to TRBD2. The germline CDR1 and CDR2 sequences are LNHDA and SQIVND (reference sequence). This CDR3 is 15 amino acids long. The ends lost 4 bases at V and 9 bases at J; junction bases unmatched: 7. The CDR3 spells CASSNVASGGGEQFF. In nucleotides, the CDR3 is TGTGCCAGTAGTAACGTTGCTAGCGGGGGGGGTGAGCAGTTCTTC.

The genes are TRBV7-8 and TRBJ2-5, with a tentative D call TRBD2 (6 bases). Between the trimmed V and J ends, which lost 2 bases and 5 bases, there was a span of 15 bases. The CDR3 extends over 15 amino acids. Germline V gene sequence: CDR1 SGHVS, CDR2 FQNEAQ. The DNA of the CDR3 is TGTGCCAGCAGCTTAAGGGACTCTAGCAGGGAGACCCAGTACTTC. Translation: CASSLRDSSRETQYF.

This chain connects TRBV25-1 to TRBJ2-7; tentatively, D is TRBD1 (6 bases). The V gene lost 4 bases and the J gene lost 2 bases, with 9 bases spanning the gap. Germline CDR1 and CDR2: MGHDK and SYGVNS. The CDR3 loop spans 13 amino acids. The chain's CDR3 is CASSGTVTYEQYF. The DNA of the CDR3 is TGTGCCAGCAGTGGGACAGTTACCTACGAGCAGTACTTC.

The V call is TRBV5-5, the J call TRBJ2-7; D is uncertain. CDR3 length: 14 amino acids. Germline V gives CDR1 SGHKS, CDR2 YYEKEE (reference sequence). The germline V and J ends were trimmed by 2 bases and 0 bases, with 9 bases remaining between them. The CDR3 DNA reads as TGTGCCAGCAGCTTCGAGCGTAGCTCCTACGAGCAGTACTTC. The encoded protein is CASSFERSSYEQYF. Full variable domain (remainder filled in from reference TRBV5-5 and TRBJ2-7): DAGVTQSPTHLIKTRGQQVTLRCSPISGHKSVSWYQQVLGQGPQFIFQYYEKEERGRGNFPDRFSARQFPNYSSELNVNALLLGDSALYLCASSFERSSYEQYFGPGTRLTVT.

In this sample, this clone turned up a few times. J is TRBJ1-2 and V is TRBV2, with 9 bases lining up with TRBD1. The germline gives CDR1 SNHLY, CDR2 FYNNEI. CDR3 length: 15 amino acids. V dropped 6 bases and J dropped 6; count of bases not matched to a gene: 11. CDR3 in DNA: TGTGCCAGCAGCTTTTCCCGGGACAGGGTGAATGGCTACACCTTC. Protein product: CASSFSRDRVNGYTF.

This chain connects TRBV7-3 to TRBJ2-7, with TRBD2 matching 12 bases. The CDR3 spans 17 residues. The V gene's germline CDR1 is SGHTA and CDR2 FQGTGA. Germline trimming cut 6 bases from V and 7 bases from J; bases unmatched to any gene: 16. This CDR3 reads CASSRASGRAVGREQYF. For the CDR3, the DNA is TGTGCCAGCAGTAGGGCTAGCGGGAGGGCCGTCGGGAGGGAGCAGTACTTC. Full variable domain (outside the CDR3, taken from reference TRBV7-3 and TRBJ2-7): GAGVSQTPSNKVTEKGKYVELRCDPISGHTALYWYRQSLGQGPEFLIYFQGTGAADDSGLPNDRFFAVRPEGSVSTLKIQRTERGDSAVYLCASSRASGRAVGREQYFGPGTRLTVT.

The CDR3 is CASGLFLARTGDTGELFF. In DNA form, the CDR3 reads TGTGCTAGTGGTTTGTTCCTTGCAAGGACAGGGGACACCGGGGAGCTGTTTTTT. The chain has TRBV12-5 and TRBJ2-2, with 9 bases fitting TRBD1. The germline gives CDR1 LGHNT, CDR2 FRNRAP. The CDR3 totals 18 residues. V trimming: 2 bases; J trimming: 3 bases; junction bases outside the gene matches: 10. The whole variable domain, filled in from reference TRBV12-5 and TRBJ2-2, reads DARVTQTPRHKVTEMGQEVTMRCQPILGHNTVFWYRQTMMQGLELLAYFRNRAPLDDSGMPKDRFSAEMPDATLATLKIQPSEPRDSAVYFCASGLFLARTGDTGELFFGEGSRLTVL.

CDR3 protein: CASSPSGSPYNEQFF. CDR3 DNA: TGTGCCAGCAGCCCGAGCGGGAGTCCATACAATGAGCAGTTCTTC. The chain employs TRBV9 and TRBJ2-1; 8 nucleotides agree with TRBD2. Germline loops: CDR1 SGDLS, CDR2 YYNGEE. This CDR3 is 15 amino acids long. Trimming removed 4 bases from V and 4 bases from J; junction bases left unmatched: 7.

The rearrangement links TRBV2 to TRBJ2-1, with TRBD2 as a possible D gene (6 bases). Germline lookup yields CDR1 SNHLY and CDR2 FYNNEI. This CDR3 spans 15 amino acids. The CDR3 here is CALVAEGPGDNEQFF. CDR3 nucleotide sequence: TGTGCACTCGTGGCGGAGGGCCCTGGGGACAATGAGCAGTTCTTC.

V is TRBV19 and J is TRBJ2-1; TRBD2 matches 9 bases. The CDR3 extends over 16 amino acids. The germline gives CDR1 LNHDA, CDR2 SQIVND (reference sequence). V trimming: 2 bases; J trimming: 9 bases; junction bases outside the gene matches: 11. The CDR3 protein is CASSIKTSGNWGEQFF. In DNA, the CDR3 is TGTGCCAGTAGTATAAAGACTAGCGGAAATTGGGGTGAGCAGTTCTTC.

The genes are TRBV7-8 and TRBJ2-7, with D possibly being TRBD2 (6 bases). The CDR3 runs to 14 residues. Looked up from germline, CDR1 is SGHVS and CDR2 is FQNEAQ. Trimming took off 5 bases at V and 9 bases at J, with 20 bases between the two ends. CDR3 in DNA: TGTGCCAGCAGCAGAGAGGGCGGGACGCCCCGGCAGTACTTC. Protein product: CASSREGGTPRQYF.

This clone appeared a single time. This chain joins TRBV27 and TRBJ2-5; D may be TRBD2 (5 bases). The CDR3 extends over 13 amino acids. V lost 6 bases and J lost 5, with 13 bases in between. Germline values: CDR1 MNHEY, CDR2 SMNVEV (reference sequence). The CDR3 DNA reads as TGTGCCAGCAGAAGGACGGGCGGGGAGACCCAGTACTTC. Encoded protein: CASRRTGGETQYF.

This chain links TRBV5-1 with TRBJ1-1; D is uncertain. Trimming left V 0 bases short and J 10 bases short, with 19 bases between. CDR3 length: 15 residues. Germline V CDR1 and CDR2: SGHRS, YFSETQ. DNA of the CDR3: TGCGCCAGCAGCTTGGCCGGTGCAGGCTCCTCAGCAGCTTTCTTT. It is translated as CASSLAGAGSSAAFF. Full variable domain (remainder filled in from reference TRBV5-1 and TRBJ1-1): KAGVTQTPRYLIKTRGQQVTLSCSPISGHRSVSWYQQTPGQGLQFLFEYFSETQRNKGNFPGRFSGRQFSNSRSEMNVSTLELGDSALYLCASSLAGAGSSAAFFGQGTRLTVV.

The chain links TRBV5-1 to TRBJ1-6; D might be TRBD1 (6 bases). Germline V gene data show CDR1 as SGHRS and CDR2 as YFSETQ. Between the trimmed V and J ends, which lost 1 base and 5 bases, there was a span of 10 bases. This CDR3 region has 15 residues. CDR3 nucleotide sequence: TGCGCCAGCAGCTTGACCGGACAGAATAATTCACCCCTCCACTTT. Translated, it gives CASSLTGQNNSPLHF.

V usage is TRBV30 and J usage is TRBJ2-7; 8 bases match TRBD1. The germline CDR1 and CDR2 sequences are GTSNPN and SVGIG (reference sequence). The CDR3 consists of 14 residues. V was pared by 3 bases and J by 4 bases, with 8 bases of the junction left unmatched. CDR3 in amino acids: CAWRQSGTGYEQYF. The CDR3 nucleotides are TGTGCCTGGAGGCAGTCCGGGACAGGTTACGAGCAGTACTTC.

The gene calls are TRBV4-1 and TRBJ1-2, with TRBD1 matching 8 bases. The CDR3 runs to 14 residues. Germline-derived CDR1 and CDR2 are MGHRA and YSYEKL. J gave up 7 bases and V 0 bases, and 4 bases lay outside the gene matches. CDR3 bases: TGCGCCAGCAGCCAAGATCGGACAGGGAGTGGCTACACCTTC. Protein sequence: CASSQDRTGSGYTF.

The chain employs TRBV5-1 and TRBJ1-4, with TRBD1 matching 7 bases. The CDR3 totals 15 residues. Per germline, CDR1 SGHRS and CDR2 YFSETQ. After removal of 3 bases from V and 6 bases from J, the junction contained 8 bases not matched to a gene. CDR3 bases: TGCGCCAGCAGCTCAGGGACAGTCTCATATGAAAAACTGTTTTTT. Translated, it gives CASSSGTVSYEKLFF.

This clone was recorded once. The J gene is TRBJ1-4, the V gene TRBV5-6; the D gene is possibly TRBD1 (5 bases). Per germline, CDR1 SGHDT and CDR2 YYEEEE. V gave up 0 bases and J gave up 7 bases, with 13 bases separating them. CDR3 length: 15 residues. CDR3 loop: CASSLEGLWGEKLFF. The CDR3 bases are TGTGCCAGCAGCTTGGAGGGACTGTGGGGTGAAAAACTGTTTTTT.

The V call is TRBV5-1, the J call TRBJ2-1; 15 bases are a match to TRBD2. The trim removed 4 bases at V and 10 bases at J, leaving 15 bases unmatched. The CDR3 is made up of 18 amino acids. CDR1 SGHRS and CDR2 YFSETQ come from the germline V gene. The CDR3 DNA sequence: TGCGCCAGCAGCGGGCTAGGACTAGCGGGGGGGCTCGATGAAGAGCAGTTCTTC. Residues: CASSGLGLAGGLDEEQFF. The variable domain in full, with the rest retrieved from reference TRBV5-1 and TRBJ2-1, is KAGVTQTPRYLIKTRGQQVTLSCSPISGHRSVSWYQQTPGQGLQFLFEYFSETQRNKGNFPGRFSGRQFSNSRSEMNVSTLELGDSALYLCASSGLGLAGGLDEEQFFGPGTRLTVL.

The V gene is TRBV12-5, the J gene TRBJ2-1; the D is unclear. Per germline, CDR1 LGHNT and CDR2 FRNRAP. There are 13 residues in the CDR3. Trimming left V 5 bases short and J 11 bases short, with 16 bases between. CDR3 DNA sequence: TGTGCTAGTGGTCCAAACCCGAAGCTAAAGCAGTTCTTC. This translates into CASGPNPKLKQFF.

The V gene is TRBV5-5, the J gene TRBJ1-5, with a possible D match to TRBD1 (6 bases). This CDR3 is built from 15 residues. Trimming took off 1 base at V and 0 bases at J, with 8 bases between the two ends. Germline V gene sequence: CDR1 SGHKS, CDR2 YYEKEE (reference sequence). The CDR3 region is CASSLTGHSNQPQHF. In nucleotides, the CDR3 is TGTGCCAGCAGCTTGACAGGGCATAGCAATCAGCCCCAGCATTTT.